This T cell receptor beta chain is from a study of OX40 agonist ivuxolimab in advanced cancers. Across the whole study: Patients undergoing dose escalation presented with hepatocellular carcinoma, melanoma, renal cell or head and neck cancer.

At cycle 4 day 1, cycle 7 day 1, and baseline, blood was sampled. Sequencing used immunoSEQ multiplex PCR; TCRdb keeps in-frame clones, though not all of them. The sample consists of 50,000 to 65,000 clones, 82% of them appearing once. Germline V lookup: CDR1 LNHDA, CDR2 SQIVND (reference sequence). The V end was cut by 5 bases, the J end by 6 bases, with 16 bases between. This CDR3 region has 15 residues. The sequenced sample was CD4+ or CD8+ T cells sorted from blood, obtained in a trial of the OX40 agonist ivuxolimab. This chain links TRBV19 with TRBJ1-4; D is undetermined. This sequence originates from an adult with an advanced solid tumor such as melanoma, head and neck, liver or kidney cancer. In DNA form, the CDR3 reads TGTGCCAGTAGTCCATCCTCAGCTCGGCATGAAAAACTGTTTTTT. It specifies CASSPSSARHEKLFF.